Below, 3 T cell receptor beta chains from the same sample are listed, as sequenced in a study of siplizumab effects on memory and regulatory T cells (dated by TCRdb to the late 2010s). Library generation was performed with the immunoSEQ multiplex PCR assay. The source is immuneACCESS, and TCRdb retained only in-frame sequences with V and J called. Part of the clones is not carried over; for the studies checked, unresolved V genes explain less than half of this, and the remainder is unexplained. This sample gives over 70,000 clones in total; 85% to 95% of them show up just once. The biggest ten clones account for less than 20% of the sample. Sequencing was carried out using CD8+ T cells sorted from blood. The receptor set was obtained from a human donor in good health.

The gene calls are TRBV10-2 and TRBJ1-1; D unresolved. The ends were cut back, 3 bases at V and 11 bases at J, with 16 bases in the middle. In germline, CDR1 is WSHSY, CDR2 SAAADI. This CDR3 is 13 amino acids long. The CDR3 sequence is CASSDDKYFRAFF. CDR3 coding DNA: TGCGCCAGCAGTGACGACAAGTATTTCAGGGCTTTCTTT.

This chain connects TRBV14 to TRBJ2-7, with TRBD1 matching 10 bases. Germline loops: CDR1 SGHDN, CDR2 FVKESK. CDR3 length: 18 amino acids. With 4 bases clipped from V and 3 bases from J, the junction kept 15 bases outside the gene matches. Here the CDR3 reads CASSPTGGLARSNYEQYF. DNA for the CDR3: TGTGCCAGCAGCCCGACAGGGGGCTTGGCTCGTAGTAACTACGAGCAGTACTTC.

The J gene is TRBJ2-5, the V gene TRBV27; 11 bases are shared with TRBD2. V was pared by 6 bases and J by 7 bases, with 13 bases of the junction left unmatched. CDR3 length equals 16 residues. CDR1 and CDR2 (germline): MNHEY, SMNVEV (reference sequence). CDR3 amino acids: CASSPILAGGGGTQYF. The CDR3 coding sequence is TGTGCCAGCAGCCCGATTTTAGCGGGAGGGGGCGGGACCCAGTACTTC.